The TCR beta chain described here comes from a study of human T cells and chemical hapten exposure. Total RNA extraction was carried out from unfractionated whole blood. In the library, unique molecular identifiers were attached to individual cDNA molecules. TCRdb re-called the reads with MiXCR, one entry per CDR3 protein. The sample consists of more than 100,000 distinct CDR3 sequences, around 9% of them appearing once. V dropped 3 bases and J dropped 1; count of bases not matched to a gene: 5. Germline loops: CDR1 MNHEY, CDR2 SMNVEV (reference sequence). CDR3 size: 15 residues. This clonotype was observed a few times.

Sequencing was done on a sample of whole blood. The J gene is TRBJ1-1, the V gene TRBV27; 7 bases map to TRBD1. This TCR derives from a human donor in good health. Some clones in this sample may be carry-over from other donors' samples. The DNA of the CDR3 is TGTGCCAGCAGTTTTTCGACAGGGTCGAACACTGAAGCTTTCTTT. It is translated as CASSFSTGSNTEAFF.